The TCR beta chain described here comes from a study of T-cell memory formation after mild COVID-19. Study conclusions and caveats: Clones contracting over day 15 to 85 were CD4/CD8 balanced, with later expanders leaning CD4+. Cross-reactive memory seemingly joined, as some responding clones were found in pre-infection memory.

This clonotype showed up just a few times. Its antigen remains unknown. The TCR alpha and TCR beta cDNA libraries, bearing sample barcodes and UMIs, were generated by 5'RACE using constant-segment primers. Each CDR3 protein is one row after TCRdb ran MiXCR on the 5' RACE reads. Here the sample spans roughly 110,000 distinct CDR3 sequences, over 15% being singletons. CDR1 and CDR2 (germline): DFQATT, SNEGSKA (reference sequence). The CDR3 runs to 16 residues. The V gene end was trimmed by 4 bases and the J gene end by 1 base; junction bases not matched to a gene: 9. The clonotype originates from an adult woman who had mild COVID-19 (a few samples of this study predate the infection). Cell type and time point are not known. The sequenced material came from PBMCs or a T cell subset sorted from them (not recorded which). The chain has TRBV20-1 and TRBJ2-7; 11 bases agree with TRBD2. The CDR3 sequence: CSATLAGGPVSYEQYF. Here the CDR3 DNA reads TGCAGTGCTACCTTAGCGGGAGGGCCGGTTTCCTACGAGCAGTACTTC.